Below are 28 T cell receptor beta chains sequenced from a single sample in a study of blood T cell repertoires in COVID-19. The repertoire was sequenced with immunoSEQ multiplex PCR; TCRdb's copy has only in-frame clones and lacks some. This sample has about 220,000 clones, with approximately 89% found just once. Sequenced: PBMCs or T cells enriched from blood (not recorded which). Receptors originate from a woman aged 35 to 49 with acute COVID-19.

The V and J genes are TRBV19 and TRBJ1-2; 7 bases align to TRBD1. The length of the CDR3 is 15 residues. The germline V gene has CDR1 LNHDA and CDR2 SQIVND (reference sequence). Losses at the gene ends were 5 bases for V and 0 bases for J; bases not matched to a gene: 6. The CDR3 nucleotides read TGTGCCAGTAGTCAGCCCGGGACAGCTAACTATGGCTACACCTTC. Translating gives CASSQPGTANYGYTF.

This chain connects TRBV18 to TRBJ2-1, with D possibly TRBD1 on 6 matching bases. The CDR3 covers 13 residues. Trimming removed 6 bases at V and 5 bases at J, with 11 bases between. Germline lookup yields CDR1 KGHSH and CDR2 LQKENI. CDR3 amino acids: CASSPDRHNEQFF. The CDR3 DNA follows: TGTGCCAGCTCGCCAGACAGGCACAATGAGCAGTTCTTC.

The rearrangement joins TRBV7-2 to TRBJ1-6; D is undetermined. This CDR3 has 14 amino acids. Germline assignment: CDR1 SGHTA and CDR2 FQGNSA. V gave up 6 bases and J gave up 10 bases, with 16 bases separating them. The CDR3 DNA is TGTGCCAGCAGGAAGTCCGGGGTGGGGTCACCCCTCCACTTT. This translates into CASRKSGVGSPLHF.

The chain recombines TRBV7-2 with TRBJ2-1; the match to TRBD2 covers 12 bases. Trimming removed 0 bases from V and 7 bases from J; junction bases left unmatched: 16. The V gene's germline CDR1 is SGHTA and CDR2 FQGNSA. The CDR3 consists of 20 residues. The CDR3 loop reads CASSLAPPSGGAIGGNEQFF. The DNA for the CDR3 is TGTGCCAGCAGCTTAGCCCCGCCTAGCGGGGGGGCCATAGGTGGTAATGAGCAGTTCTTC.

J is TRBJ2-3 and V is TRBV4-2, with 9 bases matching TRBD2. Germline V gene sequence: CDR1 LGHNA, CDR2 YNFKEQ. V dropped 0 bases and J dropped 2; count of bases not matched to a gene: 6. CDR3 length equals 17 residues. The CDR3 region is CASSQEVAGVITDTQYF. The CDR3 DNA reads TGTGCCAGCAGCCAAGAGGTAGCGGGGGTAATCACAGATACGCAGTATTTT.

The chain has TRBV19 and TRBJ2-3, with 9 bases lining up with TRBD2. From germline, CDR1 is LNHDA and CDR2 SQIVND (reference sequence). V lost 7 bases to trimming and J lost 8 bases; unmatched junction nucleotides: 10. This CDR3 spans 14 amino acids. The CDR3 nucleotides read TGTGCCAGTACCATAGCGGGGGCAGCTGGTACGCAGTATTTT. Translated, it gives CASTIAGAAGTQYF.

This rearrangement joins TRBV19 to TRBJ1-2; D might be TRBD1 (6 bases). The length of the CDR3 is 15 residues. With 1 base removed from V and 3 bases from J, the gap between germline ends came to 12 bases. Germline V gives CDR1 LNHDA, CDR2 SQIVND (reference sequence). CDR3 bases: TGTGCCAGTAGTATAGTCAACAGGGATCACTATGGCTACACCTTC. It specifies CASSIVNRDHYGYTF.

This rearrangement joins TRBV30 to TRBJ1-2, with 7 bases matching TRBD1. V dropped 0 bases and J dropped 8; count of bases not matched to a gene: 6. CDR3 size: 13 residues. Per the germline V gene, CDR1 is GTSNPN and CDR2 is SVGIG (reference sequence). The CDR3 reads CAWSVDTGAGYTF. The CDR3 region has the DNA TGTGCCTGGAGTGTAGACACAGGGGCAGGCTACACCTTC.

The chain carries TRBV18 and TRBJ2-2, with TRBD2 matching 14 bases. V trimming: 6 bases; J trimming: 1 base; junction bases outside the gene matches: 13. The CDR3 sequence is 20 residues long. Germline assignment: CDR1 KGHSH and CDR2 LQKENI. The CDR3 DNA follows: TGTGCCAGCTCCCCTAAAGGGACTAGCGGGAGAGTCGGGAACACCGGGGAGCTGTTTTTT. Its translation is CASSPKGTSGRVGNTGELFF.

CDR3 coding DNA: TGTGCCAGCAGCTTAAGCGATACGCAGTATTTT. It translates to CASSLSDTQYF. The gene calls are TRBV7-9 and TRBJ2-3; D is unresolved. The CDR3 has 11 residues. Germline V gene data show CDR1 as SEHNR and CDR2 as FQNEAQ (reference sequence). Between the trimmed V and J ends, which lost 2 bases and 6 bases, there was a span of 3 bases.

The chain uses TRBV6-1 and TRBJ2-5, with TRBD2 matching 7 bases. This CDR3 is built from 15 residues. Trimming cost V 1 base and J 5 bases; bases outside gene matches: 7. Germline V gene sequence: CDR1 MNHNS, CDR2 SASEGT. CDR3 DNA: TGTGCCAGCAGTGAAGGACGATCGGGAGGTGAGACCCAGTACTTC. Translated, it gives CASSEGRSGGETQYF.

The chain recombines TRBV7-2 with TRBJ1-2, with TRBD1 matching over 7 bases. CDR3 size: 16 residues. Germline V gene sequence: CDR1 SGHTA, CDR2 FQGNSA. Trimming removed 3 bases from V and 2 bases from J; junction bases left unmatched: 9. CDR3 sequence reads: CASSFWTDRPNYGYTF. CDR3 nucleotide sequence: TGTGCCAGCAGCTTCTGGACGGACAGGCCGAACTATGGCTACACCTTC. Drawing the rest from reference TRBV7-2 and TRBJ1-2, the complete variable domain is GAGVSQSPSNKVTEKGKDVELRCDPISGHTALYWYRQSLGQGLEFLIYFQGNSAPDKSGLPSDRFSAERTGGSVSTLTIQRTQQEDSAVYLCASSFWTDRPNYGYTFGSGTRLTVV.

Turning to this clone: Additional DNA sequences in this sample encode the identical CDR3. The CDR3 DNA reads as TGTGCCAGCAGCTGGGGAGGCCAAGAGACCCAGTACTTC. It specifies CASSWGGQETQYF. The gene calls are TRBV5-4 and TRBJ2-5; TRBD2 might be the D (6 bases). Trimming left V 3 bases short and J 1 base short, with 7 bases between. The CDR3 sequence is 13 residues long. Germline V gene data show CDR1 as SGHNT and CDR2 as YYREEE (reference sequence). Full variable domain (outside the CDR3, taken from reference TRBV5-4 and TRBJ2-5): ETGVTQSPTHLIKTRGQQVTLRCSSQSGHNTVSWYQQALGQGPQFIFQYYREEENGRGNFPPRFSGLQFPNYSSELNVNALELDDSALYLCASSWGGQETQYFGPGTRLLVL.

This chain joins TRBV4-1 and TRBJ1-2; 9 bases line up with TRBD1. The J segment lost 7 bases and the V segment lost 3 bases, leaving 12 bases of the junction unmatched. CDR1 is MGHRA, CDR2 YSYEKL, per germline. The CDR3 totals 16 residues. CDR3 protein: CASSQVPGQGRGGYTF. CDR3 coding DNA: TGCGCCAGCAGCCAGGTACCGGGACAGGGAAGGGGTGGCTACACCTTC.

The CDR3 loop reads CASSYRDRGYEQYF. CDR3 nucleotide sequence: TGTGCCAGCAGCTACCGGGACAGGGGCTACGAGCAGTACTTC. The rearrangement uses TRBV5-6 and TRBJ2-7; 10 positions agree with TRBD1. Trimming cost V 3 bases and J 3 bases; bases outside gene matches: 3. Per the germline V gene, CDR1 is SGHDT and CDR2 is YYEEEE. The CDR3 has 14 amino acids.

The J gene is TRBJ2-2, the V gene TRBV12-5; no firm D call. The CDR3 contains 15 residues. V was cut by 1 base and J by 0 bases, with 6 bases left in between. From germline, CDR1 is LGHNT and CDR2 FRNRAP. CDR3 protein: CASGLEQANTGELFF. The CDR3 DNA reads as TGTGCTAGTGGTTTGGAGCAGGCGAACACCGGGGAGCTGTTTTTT.

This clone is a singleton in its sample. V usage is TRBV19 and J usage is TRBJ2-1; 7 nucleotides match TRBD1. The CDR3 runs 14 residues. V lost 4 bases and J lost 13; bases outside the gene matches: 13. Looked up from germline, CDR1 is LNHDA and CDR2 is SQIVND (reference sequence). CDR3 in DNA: TGTGCCAGTAGTACCAGACAGGGTTTGGGTAGACAGTTCTTC. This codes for CASSTRQGLGRQFF.

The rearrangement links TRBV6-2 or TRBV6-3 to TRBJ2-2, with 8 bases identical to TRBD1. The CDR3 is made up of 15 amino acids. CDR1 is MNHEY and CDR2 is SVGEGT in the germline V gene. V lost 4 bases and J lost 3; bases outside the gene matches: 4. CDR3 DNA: TGTGCCAGCAGTTTGGACAGGGCGGACACCGGGGAGCTGTTTTTT. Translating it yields CASSLDRADTGELFF.

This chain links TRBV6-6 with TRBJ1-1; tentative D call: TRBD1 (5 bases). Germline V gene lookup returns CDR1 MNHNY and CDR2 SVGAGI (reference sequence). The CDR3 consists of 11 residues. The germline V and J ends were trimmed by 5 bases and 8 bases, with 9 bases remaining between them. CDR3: CASSQGGEAFF. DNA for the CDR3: TGTGCCAGCAGTCAGGGCGGGGAAGCTTTCTTT.

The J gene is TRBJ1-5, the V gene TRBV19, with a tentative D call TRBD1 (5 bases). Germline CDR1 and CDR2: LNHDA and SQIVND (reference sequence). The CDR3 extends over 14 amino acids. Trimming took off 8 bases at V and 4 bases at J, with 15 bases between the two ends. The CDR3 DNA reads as TGTGCCAGTGACAGTAGCGGTGGGAATCAGCCCCAGCATTTT. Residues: CASDSSGGNQPQHF.

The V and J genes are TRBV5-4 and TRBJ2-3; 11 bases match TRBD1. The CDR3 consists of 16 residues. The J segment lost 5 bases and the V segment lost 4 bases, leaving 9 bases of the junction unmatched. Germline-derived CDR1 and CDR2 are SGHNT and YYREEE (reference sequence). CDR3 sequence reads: CASSRPGQGVLDTQYF. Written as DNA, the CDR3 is TGTGCCAGCAGCCGGCCGGGACAGGGGGTATTAGATACGCAGTATTTT. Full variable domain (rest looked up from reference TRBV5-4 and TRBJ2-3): ETGVTQSPTHLIKTRGQQVTLRCSSQSGHNTVSWYQQALGQGPQFIFQYYREEENGRGNFPPRFSGLQFPNYSSELNVNALELDDSALYLCASSRPGQGVLDTQYFGPGTRLTVL.

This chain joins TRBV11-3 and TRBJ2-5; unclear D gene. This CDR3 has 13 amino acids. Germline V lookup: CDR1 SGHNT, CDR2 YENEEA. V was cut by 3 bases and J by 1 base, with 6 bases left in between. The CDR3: CASSFEVQETQYF. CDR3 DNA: TGTGCCAGCAGCTTCGAGGTCCAAGAGACCCAGTACTTC. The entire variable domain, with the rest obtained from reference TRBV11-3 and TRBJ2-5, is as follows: EAGVVQSPRYKIIEKKQPVAFWCNPISGHNTLYWYLQNLGQGPELLIRYENEEAVDDSQLPKDRFSAERLKGVDSTLKIQPAELGDSAVYLCASSFEVQETQYFGPGTRLLVL.

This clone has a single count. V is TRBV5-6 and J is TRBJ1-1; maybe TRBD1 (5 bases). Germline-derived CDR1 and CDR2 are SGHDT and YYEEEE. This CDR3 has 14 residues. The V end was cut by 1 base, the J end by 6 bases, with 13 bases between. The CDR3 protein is CASSLSGDFAEAFF. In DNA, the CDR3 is TGTGCCAGCAGCTTGTCGGGGGACTTTGCTGAAGCTTTCTTT.

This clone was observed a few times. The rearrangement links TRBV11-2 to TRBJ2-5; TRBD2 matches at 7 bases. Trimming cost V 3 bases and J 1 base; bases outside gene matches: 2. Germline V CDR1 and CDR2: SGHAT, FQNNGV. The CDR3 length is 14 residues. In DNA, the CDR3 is TGTGCCAGCAGCTTTACTAGCGTCCAAGAGACCCAGTACTTC. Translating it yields CASSFTSVQETQYF. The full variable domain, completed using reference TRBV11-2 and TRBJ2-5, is EAGVAQSPRYKIIEKRQSVAFWCNPISGHATLYWYQQILGQGPKLLIQFQNNGVVDDSQLPKDRFSAERLKGVDSTLKIQPAKLEDSAVYLCASSFTSVQETQYFGPGTRLLVL.

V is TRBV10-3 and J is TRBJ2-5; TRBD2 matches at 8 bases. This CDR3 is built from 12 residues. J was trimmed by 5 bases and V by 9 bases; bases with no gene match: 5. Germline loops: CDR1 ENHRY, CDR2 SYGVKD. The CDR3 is CAMSREGETQYF. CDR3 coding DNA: TGTGCCATGAGCCGGGAGGGTGAGACCCAGTACTTC.

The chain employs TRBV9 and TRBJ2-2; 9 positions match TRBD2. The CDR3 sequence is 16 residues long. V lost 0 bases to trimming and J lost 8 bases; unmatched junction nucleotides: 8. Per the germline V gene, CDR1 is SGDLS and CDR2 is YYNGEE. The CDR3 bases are TGTGCCAGCAGCGTAGCGGGACTAGCATTTTCAGGGGAGCTGTTTTTT. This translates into CASSVAGLAFSGELFF.

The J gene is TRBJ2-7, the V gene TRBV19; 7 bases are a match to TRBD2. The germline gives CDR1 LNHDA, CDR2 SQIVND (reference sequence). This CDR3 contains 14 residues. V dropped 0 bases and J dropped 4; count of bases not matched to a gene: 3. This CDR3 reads CASSIEAGSYEQYF. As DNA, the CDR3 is TGTGCCAGTAGTATAGAAGCGGGGTCTTACGAGCAGTACTTC. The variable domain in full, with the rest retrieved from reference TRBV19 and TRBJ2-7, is DGGITQSPKYLFRKEGQNVTLSCEQNLNHDAMYWYRQDPGQGLRLIYYSQIVNDFQKGDIAEGYSVSREKKESFPLTVTSAQKNPTAFYLCASSIEAGSYEQYFGPGTRLTVT.

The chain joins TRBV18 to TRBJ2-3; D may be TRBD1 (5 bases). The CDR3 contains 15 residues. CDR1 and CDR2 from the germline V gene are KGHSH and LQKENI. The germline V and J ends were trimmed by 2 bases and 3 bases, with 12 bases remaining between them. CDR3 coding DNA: TGTGCCAGCTCACCAGAAAGACAGAAAACAGATACGCAGTATTTT. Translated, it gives CASSPERQKTDTQYF. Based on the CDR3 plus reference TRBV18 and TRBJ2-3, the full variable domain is NAGVMQNPRHLVRRRGQEARLRCSPMKGHSHVYWYRQLPEEGLKFMVYLQKENIIDESGMPKERFSAEFPKEGPSILRIQQVVRGDSAAYFCASSPERQKTDTQYFGPGTRLTVL.